A single sample gave rise to the 6 T cell receptor beta chains below, sequenced in a study of blood T cell repertoires in COVID-19. The protocol was immunoSEQ multiplex PCR, while the TCRdb copy is restricted to in-frame clones and leaves out a portion. The table has around 260,000 clones, 80% to 95% seen once. Sequencing used PBMCs or T cells enriched from blood (not recorded which). All receptors come from a woman aged 25 to 39 who had recovered from COVID-19.

This chain connects TRBV24-1 to TRBJ2-5, with 9 bases that match TRBD2. Germline CDR1 is KGHDR and CDR2 is SFDVKD. The length of the CDR3 is 16 residues. The J segment lost 0 bases and the V segment lost 0 bases, leaving 1 base of the junction unmatched. The CDR3 is CATSDLSSGDQETQYF. CDR3 coding DNA: TGTGCCACCAGTGATTTGTCTAGCGGGGACCAAGAGACCCAGTACTTC.

This clone was observed a few times. The same CDR3 arises from other DNA sequences in this sample as well. The rearrangement joins TRBV12-3 or TRBV12-4 to TRBJ2-2; the D is unclear. The CDR3 is 11 amino acids. With 4 bases removed from V and 6 bases from J, the gap between germline ends came to 3 bases. The CDR3 region is CASSSSGELFF. DNA for the CDR3: TGTGCCAGCAGTTCTTCCGGGGAGCTGTTTTTT.

This chain uses TRBV27 with TRBJ1-5; unclear D gene. CDR1 and CDR2 from the germline V gene are MNHEY and SMNVEV (reference sequence). Trimming removed 4 bases from V and 10 bases from J, with 20 bases in between. The CDR3 extends over 15 amino acids. DNA for the CDR3: TGTGCCAGCAGTTCCGCCCGCCTGGGCAGCCGACCCCAGCATTTT. It yields the protein CASSSARLGSRPQHF.

The genes are TRBV7-9 and TRBJ2-7, with a tentative D call TRBD2 (7 bases). Looked up from germline, CDR1 is SEHNR and CDR2 is FQNEAQ (reference sequence). The ends were cut back, 2 bases at V and 6 bases at J, with 23 bases in the middle. This CDR3 is 17 amino acids long. The CDR3 DNA reads TGTGCCAGCAGCTTAAGTGGGGGCGGCCTAGCGGATCGCGAGCAGTACTTC. Amino acid sequence: CASSLSGGGLADREQYF.

This sequence joins TRBV2 and TRBJ2-7, with a weak D call TRBD1 (5 bases). CDR1 SNHLY and CDR2 FYNNEI come from the germline V gene. The CDR3 covers 15 residues. Trimming cost V 6 bases and J 0 bases, with 15 bases left between them. CDR3 DNA sequence: TGTGCCAGCAGGACCGGACACTCGAGCTCCTACGAGCAGTACTTC. Amino acid sequence: CASRTGHSSSYEQYF.

The CDR3 loop is CASSEDRAGNTIYF. DNA for the CDR3: TGTGCCAGCAGCGAGGACAGGGCTGGAAACACCATATATTTT. The chain employs TRBV9 and TRBJ1-3, with 8 bases matching TRBD1. Germline assignment: CDR1 SGDLS and CDR2 YYNGEE. V lost 3 bases, J lost 2 bases, and 1 base stayed unmatched. The CDR3 totals 14 residues.